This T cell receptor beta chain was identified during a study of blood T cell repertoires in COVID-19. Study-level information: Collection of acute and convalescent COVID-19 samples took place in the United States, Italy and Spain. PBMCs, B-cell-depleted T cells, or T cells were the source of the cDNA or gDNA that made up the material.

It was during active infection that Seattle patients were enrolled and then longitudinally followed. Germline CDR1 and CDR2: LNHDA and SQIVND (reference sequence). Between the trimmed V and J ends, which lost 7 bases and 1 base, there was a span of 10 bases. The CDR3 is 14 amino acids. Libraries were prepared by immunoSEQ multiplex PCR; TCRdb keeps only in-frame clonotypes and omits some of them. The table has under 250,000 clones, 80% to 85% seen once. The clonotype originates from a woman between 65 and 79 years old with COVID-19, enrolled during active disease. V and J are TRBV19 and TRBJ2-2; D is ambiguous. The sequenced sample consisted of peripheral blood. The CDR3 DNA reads TGTGCCAGTATCGGAGCGCGGAACACCGGGGAGCTGTTTTTT. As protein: CASIGARNTGELFF.